These 24 T cell receptor beta chains came from one sample sequenced in a study of cytomegalovirus exposure and HLA in healthy donors. Here immunoSEQ multiplex PCR was the method, and the copy in TCRdb shows in-frame clones only, minus some. The table has 95,000 to 150,000 clones, roughly 89% seen once; the top ten hold about 2.1%. Sequencing was performed on PBMCs. These receptors were taken from a woman between 18 and 29 years old in good health and CMV-seronegative.

This chain links TRBV18 with TRBJ2-7, with 7 bases that match TRBD1. This CDR3 spans 15 amino acids. Germline lookup yields CDR1 KGHSH and CDR2 LQKENI. V lost 6 bases to trimming and J lost 0 bases; unmatched junction nucleotides: 8. The CDR3, as DNA: TGTGCCAGCTCGCTAGTCCGACAGGGCTCCTACGAGCAGTACTTC. Translation gives CASSLVRQGSYEQYF.

The chain employs TRBV2 and TRBJ2-1; possibly TRBD1 for D (6 bases). V was trimmed by 2 bases and J by 7 bases, leaving 12 bases between them. CDR3 length: 14 amino acids. The germline V gene encodes CDR1 SNHLY and CDR2 FYNNEI. The CDR3, as DNA: TGTGCCAGCAGTGAAACAGGGAGAGGGAATGAGCAGTTCTTC. Translated, it gives CASSETGRGNEQFF.

The chain combines TRBV7-9 with TRBJ2-7; 8 nucleotides match TRBD2. The CDR3 extends over 16 amino acids. The germline V gene encodes CDR1 SEHNR and CDR2 FQNEAQ (reference sequence). The V segment lost 1 base and the J segment 0 bases; nucleotides outside the gene matches: 5. CDR3 in DNA: TGTGCCAGCAGCTTAGGGAGCGGGGGCCGCTCCTACGAGCAGTACTTC. It codes for CASSLGSGGRSYEQYF.

The rearrangement uses TRBV7-2 and TRBJ2-7; TRBD1 might be the D (7 bases). V was pared by 4 bases and J by 7 bases, with 8 bases between. Germline V CDR1 and CDR2: SGHTA, FQGNSA. The CDR3 loop spans 11 amino acids. For the CDR3, the DNA is TGTGCCAGCAGCTCAGGGGGGGAGCAGTACTTC. Its protein is CASSSGGEQYF.

The chain links TRBV7-2 to TRBJ1-2; D is uncertain. The V end lost 5 bases, the J end lost 7 bases, and 20 bases lay between the germline ends. Per the germline V gene, CDR1 is SGHTA and CDR2 is FQGNSA. The CDR3 consists of 15 residues. The CDR3 nucleotides are TGTGCCAGCAGCCTCAACAGACCAAATCTCACTGGCTACACCTTC. The encoded protein is CASSLNRPNLTGYTF.

V gene TRBV5-4 combines with J gene TRBJ2-5; 13 bases agree with TRBD2. The CDR3 is 16 amino acids. The germline gives CDR1 SGHNT, CDR2 YYREEE (reference sequence). V lost 5 bases, J lost 2 bases, and 6 bases stayed unmatched. The CDR3 region is CASREGLAGIQETQYF. The CDR3 DNA follows: TGTGCCAGCAGGGAGGGACTAGCGGGGATACAAGAGACCCAGTACTTC. The whole variable domain, filled in from reference TRBV5-4 and TRBJ2-5, reads ETGVTQSPTHLIKTRGQQVTLRCSSQSGHNTVSWYQQALGQGPQFIFQYYREEENGRGNFPPRFSGLQFPNYSSELNVNALELDDSALYLCASREGLAGIQETQYFGPGTRLLVL.

V is TRBV10-3 and J is TRBJ2-4; TRBD1 might be the D (5 bases). The germline CDR1 and CDR2 sequences are ENHRY and SYGVKD. The CDR3 length is 12 residues. V lost 5 bases, J lost 6 bases, and 8 bases lay in between. This chain's CDR3 is CAISSDRNIQYF. The CDR3 DNA reads as TGTGCCATCAGTTCTGACAGAAACATTCAGTACTTC.

CDR3 sequence reads: CASTIRTANYGYTF. The CDR3 DNA reads TGTGCCAGCACCATTCGGACAGCCAACTATGGCTACACCTTC. This chain joins TRBV28 and TRBJ1-2; D may be TRBD1 (6 bases). V dropped 7 bases and J dropped 2 bases, with 14 bases sitting between them. Germline V lookup: CDR1 MDHEN, CDR2 SYDVKM. There are 14 residues in the CDR3.

The rearrangement joins TRBV11-3 to TRBJ2-7; D unresolved. CDR1 is SGHNT, CDR2 YENEEA, per germline. The CDR3 covers 13 residues. V dropped 5 bases and J dropped 2 bases, with 10 bases sitting between them. CDR3 residues: CASSRIEAYEQYF. The CDR3 bases are TGTGCCAGCAGCCGGATCGAGGCCTACGAGCAGTACTTC.

This chain links TRBV7-3 with TRBJ2-1, with 7 bases matching TRBD2. The germline CDR1 and CDR2 sequences are SGHTA and FQGTGA. The J segment lost 1 base and the V segment lost 3 bases, leaving 3 bases of the junction unmatched. The CDR3 spans 15 residues. CDR3 DNA: TGTGCCAGCAGCTTGTCAGCGGGGTCCTACAATGAGCAGTTCTTC. Residues: CASSLSAGSYNEQFF.

J is TRBJ2-5 and V is TRBV11-2; D not resolved. The ends were cut back, 6 bases at V and 5 bases at J, with 13 bases in the middle. This CDR3 comprises 13 residues. Looked up from germline, CDR1 is SGHAT and CDR2 is FQNNGV. This CDR3 reads CASRPNPRETQYF. DNA of the CDR3: TGTGCCAGCAGGCCAAACCCGCGGGAGACCCAGTACTTC.

This clone came up a few times. The CDR3 sequence is CASSEDRGQETQYF. In nucleotides, the CDR3 is TGCGCCAGCAGTGAGGACAGGGGGCAAGAGACCCAGTACTTC. The chain has TRBV10-1 and TRBJ2-5; 9 bases are a match to TRBD1. V was pared by 2 bases and J by 2 bases, with 0 bases of the junction left unmatched. CDR1 and CDR2 (germline): WNHNN, SYGVQD (reference sequence). CDR3 length equals 14 residues.

V is TRBV5-1 and J is TRBJ2-1, with 9 bases fitting TRBD1. V trimming: 1 base; J trimming: 2 bases; junction bases outside the gene matches: 1. This CDR3 comprises 15 residues. Germline V gene sequence: CDR1 SGHRS, CDR2 YFSETQ. The chain's CDR3 is CASSLTGGAYNEQFF. CDR3 DNA sequence: TGCGCCAGCAGCTTGACAGGGGGCGCCTACAATGAGCAGTTCTTC.

The chain joins TRBV19 to TRBJ2-3; TRBD1 aligns across 11 bases. The CDR3 is 16 amino acids. Germline assignment: CDR1 LNHDA and CDR2 SQIVND (reference sequence). With V trimmed by 6 bases and J by 4 bases, 9 bases remained unmatched. CDR3 nucleotides: TGTGCCAGTAGCCAAAATCCGGGACAGGGGGCAGATACGCAGTATTTT. It translates to CASSQNPGQGADTQYF.

The rearrangement uses TRBV19 and TRBJ1-2; D possibly corresponds to TRBD1 (6 bases). V lost 1 base to trimming and J lost 4 bases, with 16 bases between them. In germline, CDR1 is LNHDA, CDR2 SQIVND (reference sequence). This CDR3 is built from 16 residues. CDR3 residues: CASSIAGQGRIYGYTF. CDR3 sequence (DNA): TGTGCCAGTAGTATAGCAGGGCAGGGGCGCATCTATGGCTACACCTTC.

This clone was observed a single time. This rearrangement joins TRBV7-8 to TRBJ2-1; 12 positions match TRBD2. Trimming at V came to 5 bases and at J to 4 bases, leaving 9 bases not matched to a gene. From germline, CDR1 is SGHVS and CDR2 FQNEAQ. This CDR3 region has 17 residues. CDR3 nucleotides: TGTGCCAGCAGCAAAACTAGCGGGGGGATTAGTTACAATGAGCAGTTCTTC. Protein: CASSKTSGGISYNEQFF.

The rearrangement links TRBV13 to TRBJ2-3, with 10 bases fitting TRBD2. Germline V gene data show CDR1 as PRHDT and CDR2 as FYEKMQ (reference sequence). Trimming removed 5 bases from V and 3 bases from J; junction bases left unmatched: 5. The CDR3 runs 15 residues. Here the CDR3 reads CASSGPGLATDTQYF. CDR3 DNA sequence: TGTGCCAGCAGCGGACCGGGACTAGCGACAGATACGCAGTATTTT.

This chain joins TRBV6-5 and TRBJ2-3; perhaps TRBD2 as D (7 bases). CDR1 is MNHEY, CDR2 SVGAGI, per germline. V lost 1 base, J lost 4 bases, and 12 bases lay in between. There are 15 residues in the CDR3. The CDR3 protein is CASSYLVGGPDTQYF. As DNA, the CDR3 is TGTGCCAGCAGTTACTTAGTGGGGGGGCCAGATACGCAGTATTTT.

The chain has TRBV27 and TRBJ2-1, with 8 bases lining up with TRBD2. Germline CDR1 MNHEY, CDR2 SMNVEV (reference sequence). With 6 bases clipped from V and 4 bases from J, the junction kept 5 bases outside the gene matches. This CDR3 spans 14 amino acids. The CDR3 nucleotides are TGTGCCAGCAGCCGGGGGGGGATTTACAATGAGCAGTTCTTC. Its protein product is CASSRGGIYNEQFF.

V gene TRBV7-2 combines with J gene TRBJ2-7; 12 bases align to TRBD2. V trimming: 0 bases; J trimming: 2 bases; junction bases outside the gene matches: 8. This CDR3 region has 18 residues. Germline assignment: CDR1 SGHTA and CDR2 FQGNSA. Here the CDR3 DNA reads TGTGCCAGCAGCTTAGCGTCACTAGCGGGAGGTCAACCCTACGAGCAGTACTTC. Amino acid sequence: CASSLASLAGGQPYEQYF.

The J gene is TRBJ2-5, the V gene TRBV5-1, with TRBD1 matching 12 bases. The V gene's germline CDR1 is SGHRS and CDR2 YFSETQ. This CDR3 has 16 amino acids. The junction had 8 bases not matched to a gene; V was cut back by 3 bases and J by 5 bases. The CDR3 DNA follows: TGCGCCAGCAGCTCCCCCGGGACAGGGGGCTTTGAGACCCAGTACTTC. Translating gives CASSSPGTGGFETQYF.

J is TRBJ2-3 and V is TRBV18, with 8 bases matching TRBD1. Losses at the gene ends were 4 bases for V and 0 bases for J; bases not matched to a gene: 3. This CDR3 comprises 15 residues. The germline V gene has CDR1 KGHSH and CDR2 LQKENI. CDR3 in amino acids: CASSLRTGSTDTQYF. In nucleotides, the CDR3 is TGTGCCAGCTCACTGCGGACAGGGAGCACAGATACGCAGTATTTT.

The rearrangement joins TRBV28 to TRBJ1-5; possible D gene TRBD1, 5 bases. Germline CDR1 is MDHEN and CDR2 is SYDVKM. The CDR3 has 14 amino acids. Trimming left V 10 bases short and J 2 bases short, with 15 bases between. CDR3 sequence (DNA): TGTGCCACCAAACTGACGGGGGGCAATCAGCCCCAGCATTTT. It specifies CATKLTGGNQPQHF.

This clone turned up a few times. This sample includes further DNA sequences coding for the same CDR3. The rearrangement links TRBV11-3 to TRBJ2-5, with D possibly matching TRBD2 (5 bases). The V gene lost 2 bases and the J gene lost 5 bases, with 6 bases spanning the gap. Germline V lookup: CDR1 SGHNT, CDR2 YENEEA. The CDR3 has 12 residues. CDR3 DNA: TGTGCCAGCAGCTTATCGGGGGAGACCCAGTACTTC. This codes for CASSLSGETQYF.